These 8 T cell receptor beta chains share one sample of origin, sequenced in a study of T cells after yellow fever vaccination. MiXCR, applied by TCRdb to the 5' RACE reads, yields one record per CDR3 protein. This sample has roughly 56,000 distinct CDR3 sequences, with around 5.4% found just once. The source material was PBMCs, either bulk or a sorted T-cell subset (CD4+, CD8+, memory, or dextramer-sorted; not recorded which), sampled on the day of the yellow fever booster vaccination. All receptors come from a man aged 18 to 30 who received the YFV17D yellow fever vaccine.

The chain uses TRBV7-9 and TRBJ1-1; D gene ambiguous. Deletions cut 1 base from V and 7 bases from J, with 19 bases between. There are 16 residues in the CDR3. Germline V lookup: CDR1 SEHNR, CDR2 FQNEAQ (reference sequence). The CDR3 loop is CASSLDREADLNEAFF. The CDR3 DNA sequence: TGTGCCAGCAGCTTAGACCGAGAAGCGGACCTGAATGAAGCTTTCTTT.

This clonotype was found a few times. This sequence joins TRBV7-9 and TRBJ1-2; tentative D call: TRBD1 (5 bases). This CDR3 is 14 amino acids long. Germline V gene sequence: CDR1 SEHNR, CDR2 FQNEAQ (reference sequence). The ends were cut back, 5 bases at V and 10 bases at J, with 20 bases in the middle. The CDR3 loop reads CASSDGAGPFLYTF. In nucleotides, the CDR3 is TGTGCCAGCAGCGATGGGGCTGGGCCCTTCCTCTACACCTTC.

There are many counts of this clonotype. The chain combines TRBV7-3 with TRBJ2-3; D may correspond to TRBD1 or TRBD2 (5 bases each). The CDR3 runs 13 residues. CDR1 and CDR2 from the germline V gene are SGHTA and FQGTGA. Trimming cost V 8 bases and J 1 base, with 10 bases left between them. The CDR3 bases are TGTGCCAGCTGTATGGGGGGCACAGATACGCAGTATTTT. This encodes CASCMGGTDTQYF.

This clonotype was picked up many times. The rearrangement links TRBV7-8 to TRBJ2-1; D possibly corresponds to TRBD2 (6 bases). The V end was cut by 2 bases, the J end by 12 bases, with 8 bases between. The germline V gene has CDR1 SGHVS and CDR2 FQNEAQ. This CDR3 has 11 residues. CDR3 DNA sequence: TGTGCCAGCAGCTTACTGGAGGGGCAGTTCTTC. Its protein is CASSLLEGQFF.

The chain links TRBV5-1 to TRBJ1-1; D is undetermined. The germline V gene encodes CDR1 SGHRS and CDR2 YFSETQ. Deletions cut 0 bases from V and 1 base from J, with 4 bases between. The CDR3 is 13 residues long. For the CDR3, the DNA is TGCGCCAGCAGCTTGGCGTGGAACACTGAAGCTTTCTTT. It codes for CASSLAWNTEAFF.

The chain uses TRBV6-5 and TRBJ2-5; maybe TRBD1 (5 bases). The CDR3 spans 18 residues. Germline loops: CDR1 MNHEY, CDR2 SVGAGI. V lost 2 bases and J lost 1, with 20 bases in between. The CDR3: CASSYEAGRLFTQETQYF. CDR3 bases: TGTGCCAGCAGTTACGAAGCAGGGCGTCTATTCACCCAAGAGACCCAGTACTTC.

The chain uses TRBV4-3 and TRBJ1-4, with unresolved D. The CDR3 contains 15 residues. Germline V CDR1 and CDR2: LGHNA, YSLEER. The V gene lost 3 bases and the J gene lost 6 bases, with 14 bases spanning the gap. This CDR3 is CASSHAAGVDEKLFF. As DNA, the CDR3 is TGCGCCAGCAGCCATGCGGCGGGTGTTGATGAAAAACTGTTTTTT.

This clonotype was counted only a few times. This chain links TRBV7-9 with TRBJ1-4; 8 nucleotides align to TRBD1. V shed 6 bases, J shed 6 bases, and the junction held 12 bases outside the gene matches. The germline V gene has CDR1 SEHNR and CDR2 FQNEAQ (reference sequence). This CDR3 is built from 16 residues. Here the CDR3 reads CASSPTETGADEKLFF. The CDR3 DNA is TGTGCCAGCAGTCCGACCGAGACAGGGGCGGATGAAAAACTGTTTTTT.